The sequence of this T cell receptor (beta chain) was determined in a study of T cells after yellow fever vaccination. Overall study results and limits: The secondary response was weaker, and its peak arrived faster, on day 5 versus 15. Clones from primary vaccination mostly reappeared after the booster (around 96% CD4, over 85% CD8).

The germline V and J ends were trimmed by 10 bases and 0 bases, with 13 bases remaining between them. CDR3 length: 14 residues. CDR1 is SGHKS, CDR2 YYEKEE, per germline (reference sequence). Researchers made TCR cDNA using 5'RACE template switching, and this step added a universal primer site and UMIs. TCRdb reanalysed the 5' RACE reads using MiXCR and keeps one entry per CDR3 protein. The table lists about 160,000 distinct CDR3 sequences, around 7% of them singletons. This clonotype was observed at least ten times. No antigen is known for it. Material: CD4+ T cells sorted from PBMCs, obtained 5 days after the first yellow fever vaccination. The receptor comes from a man between 18 and 35 years old who received the YFV17D yellow fever vaccine. V is TRBV5-5 and J is TRBJ1-4, with a possible D match to TRBD1 (5 bases). The CDR3, as DNA: TGTGCCTCGAGGGGTGGGGCAACTAATGAAAAACTGTTTTTT. It specifies CASRGGATNEKLFF.